The clone carrying this T cell receptor (beta chain) was detected many times. The V and J ends lost 4 bases and 10 bases respectively, with 15 bases between them. The CDR3 has 13 residues. Per germline, CDR1 SGHKS and CDR2 YYEKEE (reference sequence). This specimen belongs to a study of identical twins. TCRdb processed the 5' RACE reads anew with MiXCR; each CDR3 protein has one entry. This sample has 250,000 to 300,000 distinct CDR3 sequences, with roughly 9.8% found just once. The sample was also linked to a second study, of yellow fever vaccine responses in identical twins.

The sequence derives from a young woman in good health. Sequenced sample: CD8+ T cells sorted from blood. The chain combines TRBV5-5 with TRBJ2-1; possible D gene TRBD2, 5 bases. CDR3 coding DNA: TGTGCCAGCAGCGCGCAACTAGGAGGAGAGCAGTTCTTC. This codes for CASSAQLGGEQFF.